Below, 2 T cell receptor beta chains from the same sample are listed, as sequenced in a study of T cell responses to AZD1222 COVID-19 vaccine. Sequencing was performed with immunoSEQ multiplex PCR; in TCRdb, only in-frame clones are kept and a portion is missing. The repertoire holds approximately 110,000 clones, more than 90% seen once, with 1% to 1.5% in the top ten. This specimen was peripheral blood, taken on day 0 of AZD1222 vaccination. These receptors all come from an adult in good health.

V and J are TRBV2 and TRBJ2-7; D not resolved. Trimming left V 4 bases short and J 6 bases short, with 13 bases between. This CDR3 spans 13 amino acids. Germline lookup yields CDR1 SNHLY and CDR2 FYNNEI. The chain's CDR3 is CASSVGLSLEQYF. DNA for the CDR3: TGTGCCAGCAGTGTAGGCTTAAGTCTCGAGCAGTACTTC.

The CDR3 is CASSLGQRDNSPLHF. CDR3 bases: TGTGCCAGCAGCCTCGGACAGAGGGATAATTCACCCCTCCACTTT. The gene calls are TRBV4-2 and TRBJ1-6, with a possible D match to TRBD1 (6 bases). Germline-derived CDR1 and CDR2 are LGHNA and YNFKEQ. The CDR3 spans 15 residues. The V end was cut by 4 bases, the J end by 5 bases, with 12 bases between.